What follows are 26 T cell receptor beta chains derived from one specimen sequenced in a study of T cell changes during pregnancy in multiple sclerosis. TCRdb's table, derived via immunoSEQ multiplex PCR, lists solely in-frame clones and lacks some. The table includes 60,000 to 80,000 clones, more than 85% detected once. The sequenced sample was peripheral blood, obtained before pregnancy. All receptors come from a female donor with multiple sclerosis, enrolled in a pregnancy study.

This clone was seen only once. The chain carries TRBV27 and TRBJ1-5; D uncertain. The CDR3 covers 15 residues. In germline, CDR1 is MNHEY, CDR2 SMNVEV (reference sequence). V was shortened by 5 bases and J by 0 bases, with 11 bases between the two germline ends. This CDR3 reads CASSPQVFSNQPQHF. The CDR3 bases are TGTGCCAGCAGTCCCCAGGTGTTTAGCAATCAGCCCCAGCATTTT.

The V and J genes are TRBV30 and TRBJ1-1; unclear D gene. Germline V gene sequence: CDR1 GTSNPN, CDR2 SVGIG (reference sequence). CDR3 length: 13 residues. Trimming removed 0 bases from V and 3 bases from J, with 8 bases in between. CDR3 protein: CAWSVSADTEAFF. DNA for the CDR3: TGTGCCTGGAGTGTAAGCGCCGACACTGAAGCTTTCTTT.

The gene calls are TRBV7-9 and TRBJ2-3; D may be TRBD2 (5 bases). Germline V gene sequence: CDR1 SEHNR, CDR2 FQNEAQ (reference sequence). V dropped 3 bases and J dropped 5 bases, with 6 bases sitting between them. The length of the CDR3 is 12 residues. CDR3: CASSFAGDTQYF. The CDR3 DNA follows: TGTGCCAGCAGCTTTGCGGGAGATACGCAGTATTTT.

This chain connects TRBV19 to TRBJ1-1; the D gene is possibly TRBD1 (6 bases). Germline V lookup: CDR1 LNHDA, CDR2 SQIVND (reference sequence). This CDR3 region has 19 residues. The ends were cut back, 0 bases at V and 0 bases at J, with 20 bases in the middle. CDR3 in amino acids: CASSIERGGLGWVNTEAFF. The CDR3 bases are TGTGCCAGTAGTATAGAAAGGGGGGGGCTTGGCTGGGTGAACACTGAAGCTTTCTTT.

V and J are TRBV10-3 and TRBJ2-3; D is possibly TRBD2 (6 bases). V shed 10 bases and J shed 3 bases, with 17 bases lying between them. The CDR3 extends over 14 amino acids. Germline loops: CDR1 ENHRY, CDR2 SYGVKD. CDR3 region: CATLEGRSTDTQYF. The CDR3 region has the DNA TGTGCCACCCTGGAAGGGAGGTCGACAGATACGCAGTATTTT.

This clone was observed once. J is TRBJ2-1 and V is TRBV27; 9 nucleotides agree with TRBD1. In germline, CDR1 is MNHEY, CDR2 SMNVEV (reference sequence). This CDR3 is 13 amino acids long. V gave up 5 bases and J gave up 8 bases; unmatched junction bases: 4. CDR3 DNA: TGTGCCAGCAGTAAACAGGGGGCCGATGAGCAGTTCTTC. Translated: CASSKQGADEQFF.

V is TRBV6-5 and J is TRBJ2-5; TRBD1 agrees at 7 bases. The CDR3 extends over 12 amino acids. The junction had 6 bases not matched to a gene; V was cut back by 7 bases and J by 7 bases. Germline lookup yields CDR1 MNHEY and CDR2 SVGAGI. The CDR3 coding sequence is TGTGCCAGCAACCCAAGGACAGGGACCCAGTACTTC. Residues: CASNPRTGTQYF.

The genes are TRBV14 and TRBJ1-4; D not certain. The CDR3 has 14 residues. Germline V gives CDR1 SGHDN, CDR2 FVKESK. V was cut by 1 base and J by 8 bases, with 11 bases left in between. The CDR3 nucleotides are TGTGCCAGCAGCCAAGTCGGGGTTCGGGAAAAACTGTTTTTT. Its protein product is CASSQVGVREKLFF.

This clone was seen only once. The chain has TRBV6-5 and TRBJ2-7; TRBD1 might be the D (6 bases). Germline lookup yields CDR1 MNHEY and CDR2 SVGAGI. The CDR3 totals 14 residues. V was shortened by 0 bases and J by 2 bases, with 8 bases between the two germline ends. In DNA, the CDR3 is TGTGCCAGCAGTTACTCGACAGGCGCCTACGAGCAGTACTTC. Translated: CASSYSTGAYEQYF.

This clone turned up a few times. The rearrangement links TRBV30 to TRBJ1-1; a possible D gene is TRBD1 (6 bases). The CDR3 contains 12 residues. V lost 3 bases and J 1 base, leaving 6 bases between the germline ends. The germline CDR1 and CDR2 sequences are GTSNPN and SVGIG (reference sequence). CDR3 coding DNA: TGTGCCTGGAGACAGGGGAACACTGAAGCTTTCTTT. Translation gives CAWRQGNTEAFF. Combining the CDR3 with reference TRBV30 and TRBJ1-1 gives the whole variable domain SQTIHQWPATLVQPVGSPLSLECTVEGTSNPNLYWYRQAAGRGLQLLFYSVGIGQISSEVPQNLSASRPQDRQFILSSKKLLLSDSGFYLCAWRQGNTEAFFGQGTRLTVV.

The chain carries TRBV6-5 and TRBJ2-2, with 8 bases lining up with TRBD2. The CDR3 has 15 amino acids. Germline V gene data show CDR1 as MNHEY and CDR2 as SVGAGI. V dropped 6 bases and J dropped 3; count of bases not matched to a gene: 6. The CDR3 DNA sequence: TGTGCCAGCAGCCAGCGGGAGAGTTACACCGGGGAGCTGTTTTTT. This sequence encodes CASSQRESYTGELFF.

The chain has TRBV6-1 and TRBJ1-1; TRBD1 matches at 7 bases. Germline V lookup: CDR1 MNHNS, CDR2 SASEGT. The CDR3 runs 15 residues. V was clipped by 0 bases and J by 0 bases; unmatched bases: 1. The CDR3 region has the DNA TGTGCCAGCAGTGAAGCGACAGGGTTGAACACTGAAGCTTTCTTT. This gives the protein CASSEATGLNTEAFF.

The CDR3 reads CASSGMTSGRYNEQFF. The CDR3, as DNA: TGTGCCAGCAGCGGGATGACTAGCGGGAGGTACAATGAGCAGTTCTTC. This sequence joins TRBV5-6 and TRBJ2-1, with 13 bases identical to TRBD2. V trimming: 4 bases; J trimming: 4 bases; junction bases outside the gene matches: 5. CDR1 is SGHDT, CDR2 YYEEEE, per germline. The CDR3 has 16 amino acids.

This clone was found once. This chain connects TRBV6-1 to TRBJ2-1, with 8 bases aligning to TRBD1. V gave up 10 bases and J gave up 9 bases; unmatched junction bases: 14. The CDR3 has 14 residues. CDR1 is MNHNS and CDR2 is SASEGT in the germline V gene. The CDR3 is CANRAQGATSEQFF. As DNA, the CDR3 is TGTGCCAACCGGGCGCAGGGGGCTACTAGTGAGCAGTTCTTC.

The rearrangement joins TRBV19 to TRBJ1-2; the match to TRBD1 covers 7 bases. The junction had 15 bases not matched to a gene; V was cut back by 6 bases and J by 8 bases. This CDR3 has 15 amino acids. Looked up from germline, CDR1 is LNHDA and CDR2 is SQIVND (reference sequence). This CDR3 is CASSLPPGGDRGYTF. The CDR3 DNA is TGTGCCAGTAGCCTACCTCCAGGGGGTGATCGAGGCTACACCTTC.

The chain couples TRBV27 to TRBJ2-7; a weak D match, TRBD1 (6 bases). The V end lost 7 bases, the J end lost 4 bases, and 17 bases lay between the germline ends. Per germline, CDR1 MNHEY and CDR2 SMNVEV (reference sequence). CDR3 length: 14 amino acids. DNA of the CDR3: TGTGCCAGCACGTCACCCGACAGGTTATACGAGCAGTACTTC. Protein sequence: CASTSPDRLYEQYF.

The V gene is TRBV28, the J gene TRBJ2-6; no firm D call. Germline V lookup: CDR1 MDHEN, CDR2 SYDVKM. This CDR3 region has 13 residues. Trimming took off 5 bases at V and 4 bases at J, with 6 bases between the two ends. The CDR3 bases are TGTGCCAGCAGTCGTCAGGGGGCCAACGTCCTGACTTTC. Protein product: CASSRQGANVLTF. Combining the CDR3 with reference TRBV28 and TRBJ2-6 gives the whole variable domain DVKVTQSSRYLVKRTGEKVFLECVQDMDHENMFWYRQDPGLGLRLIYFSYDVKMKEKGDIPEGYSVSREKKERFSLILESASTNQTSMYLCASSRQGANVLTFGAGSRLTVL.

The J gene is TRBJ2-4, the V gene TRBV10-3; D is uncertain. V lost 0 bases and J lost 4, with 7 bases in between. This CDR3 spans 14 amino acids. Germline V lookup: CDR1 ENHRY, CDR2 SYGVKD. The CDR3 DNA reads as TGTGCCATCAGTGAGTCGACTGGGAAAAACATTCAGTACTTC. This sequence encodes CAISESTGKNIQYF.

V is TRBV29-1 and J is TRBJ2-7; 12 positions match TRBD1. The V segment lost 2 bases and the J segment 7 bases; nucleotides outside the gene matches: 6. The CDR3 is 14 residues long. Germline V gene sequence: CDR1 SQVTM, CDR2 ANQGSEA. Written as DNA, the CDR3 is TGCAGCGTTGAACCGGGACAGGGGGCTTGGGAGCAGTACTTC. This translates into CSVEPGQGAWEQYF.

This clone was picked up one time. This sequence joins TRBV2 and TRBJ1-4, with TRBD1 matching 9 bases. The V gene end was trimmed by 5 bases and the J gene end by 6 bases; junction bases not matched to a gene: 4. This CDR3 is 14 amino acids long. Germline CDR1 and CDR2: SNHLY and FYNNEI. CDR3 bases: TGTGCCAGCAGTCCGGGACAGGGTTATGAAAAACTGTTTTTT. It codes for CASSPGQGYEKLFF.

The CDR3 DNA follows: TGTGCCAGCAGTGAGACAGCGTTTGGTAATCAGCCCCAGCATTTT. Residues: CASSETAFGNQPQHF. V is TRBV6-4 and J is TRBJ1-5; weak D call: TRBD1 (5 bases). V was trimmed by 3 bases and J by 4 bases, leaving 13 bases between them. CDR3 length equals 15 residues. Germline V gene sequence: CDR1 MRHNA, CDR2 SNTAGT.

The chain employs TRBV5-6 and TRBJ2-7; D gene ambiguous. This CDR3 region has 14 residues. Trimming cost V 3 bases and J 4 bases, with 14 bases left between them. The germline CDR1 and CDR2 sequences are SGHDT and YYEEEE. The CDR3 here is CASSSPSSGYEQYF. CDR3 coding DNA: TGTGCCAGCAGCTCACCGAGTTCCGGGTACGAGCAGTACTTC.

This chain links TRBV5-6 with TRBJ2-2, with TRBD1 matching 7 bases. There are 16 residues in the CDR3. Looked up from germline, CDR1 is SGHDT and CDR2 is YYEEEE. With V trimmed by 4 bases and J by 5 bases, 11 bases remained unmatched. DNA for the CDR3: TGTGCCAGCAGCCTCCGGGACAGATCATTTACCGGGGAGCTGTTTTTT. It encodes CASSLRDRSFTGELFF.

This clone was observed once. The chain carries TRBV6-1 and TRBJ2-7; 8 nucleotides line up with TRBD1. The CDR3 runs 17 residues. CDR1 is MNHNS and CDR2 is SASEGT in the germline V gene. Trimming took 3 bases from V and 4 from J; bases not matched to a gene: 14. The CDR3 spells CASSDTGYGQGRYEQYF. CDR3 coding DNA: TGTGCCAGCAGTGATACAGGGTATGGACAGGGTAGGTACGAGCAGTACTTC.

CDR3 sequence: CASSLGGQSHYEQYF. CDR3 DNA: TGTGCCAGCAGCTTGGGGGGACAGTCCCACTACGAGCAGTACTTC. The J gene is TRBJ2-7, the V gene TRBV5-4, with 7 bases aligning to TRBD1. The J segment lost 3 bases and the V segment lost 0 bases, leaving 6 bases of the junction unmatched. The CDR3 has 15 residues. The germline V gene encodes CDR1 SGHNT and CDR2 YYREEE (reference sequence). Together with reference TRBV5-4 and TRBJ2-7, the CDR3 gives the full variable domain: ETGVTQSPTHLIKTRGQQVTLRCSSQSGHNTVSWYQQALGQGPQFIFQYYREEENGRGNFPPRFSGLQFPNYSSELNVNALELDDSALYLCASSLGGQSHYEQYFGPGTRLTVT.

This chain joins TRBV29-1 and TRBJ1-2; 10 nucleotides line up with TRBD1. Per the germline V gene, CDR1 is SQVTM and CDR2 is ANQGSEA. Germline trimming cut 1 base from V and 0 bases from J; bases unmatched to any gene: 14. This CDR3 spans 19 amino acids. The CDR3 here is CSVEAFADRGKGANYGYTF. As DNA, the CDR3 is TGCAGCGTTGAAGCGTTCGCGGACAGGGGGAAGGGGGCTAACTATGGCTACACCTTC.